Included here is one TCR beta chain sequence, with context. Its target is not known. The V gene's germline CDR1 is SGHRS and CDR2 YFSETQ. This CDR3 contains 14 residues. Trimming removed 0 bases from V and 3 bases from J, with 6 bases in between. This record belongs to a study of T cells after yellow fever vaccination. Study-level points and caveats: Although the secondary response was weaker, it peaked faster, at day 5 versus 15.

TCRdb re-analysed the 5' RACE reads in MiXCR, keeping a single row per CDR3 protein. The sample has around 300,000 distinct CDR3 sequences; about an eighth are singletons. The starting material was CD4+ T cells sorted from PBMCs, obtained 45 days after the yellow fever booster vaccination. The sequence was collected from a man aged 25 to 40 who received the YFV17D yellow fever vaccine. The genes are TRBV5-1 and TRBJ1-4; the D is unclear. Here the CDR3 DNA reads TGCGCCAGCAGCTTGGAGGCCCCTAATGAAAAACTGTTTTTT. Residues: CASSLEAPNEKLFF. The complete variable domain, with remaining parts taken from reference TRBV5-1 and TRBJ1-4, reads KAGVTQTPRYLIKTRGQQVTLSCSPISGHRSVSWYQQTPGQGLQFLFEYFSETQRNKGNFPGRFSGRQFSNSRSEMNVSTLELGDSALYLCASSLEAPNEKLFFGSGTQLSVL.